This paragraph covers one T cell receptor (beta chain) sequence. The target of this receptor is not known. No base qualities exist here, and no much larger clone lies one base off it. Receptor amplification or capture employed the immunoSEQ multiplex PCR assay. For the multiplex PCR, a mixture combining 60 forward primers for TCR Vbeta segments and 13 reverse primers for TCR Jbeta segments was used. Amplification of the CDR3 region of rearranged TCR beta genes was performed with a multiplex PCR assay on genomic DNA. Amplified TCR beta libraries were sequenced as 87-base-pair reads on the Illumina HiSeq System. The authors' pipeline ran thus. Across the roughly 700 repertoires, a later analysis counted approximately 83 million unique TCR beta chains, roughly 11 million of which were shared by at least two donors. A nearest-neighbor algorithm error-corrected the raw reads and collapsed the reads into unique sequences, merging closely related sequences to remove PCR and sequencing errors. CDR3 sequences were aligned to IMGT reference sequences to assign V, D and J gene segments. For a sequence to be retained, at least a six-nucleotide match to both a V gene segment and a J gene segment was required. Rearrangements were classified as productive when the CDR3 lacked stop codons and remained in frame with V and J, and all other rearrangements were classified as non-productive. Following IMGT convention, CDR3 was defined as the stretch from the second conserved V-encoded cysteine to the conserved J-encoded phenylalanine. The earlier analysis of 550 to 650 of the donors excluded any sequence lacking an unambiguous match to a single V gene segment. In an earlier analysis of several hundred of the donors, V segments were called functional above 56.7% productive rearrangements and were called segregating when the between-donor standard deviation exceeded 5%. A statistical classification framework was built for diagnosing cytomegalovirus status from the catalog of TCR beta chain sequences. In a later analysis, V and J genes were assigned by comparing TCR nucleotide sequences against IMGT/GENE-DB human TR gene sequences. A later analysis assigned CDR3 sequences and most-parsimonious VDJ recombination scenarios with the TCRdist pipeline. A later analysis defined each TCR beta chain by its CDR3 amino acid sequence plus V-gene family, and excluded reads lacking a unique V-gene family. A later analysis removed 592 highly shared, low-generation-probability nucleotide sequences to deal with suspected cross-contamination and a sequencing artifact. For each public chain, a later analysis derived a clonal expansion index from normalized ranks of inferred template counts within each repertoire. In a later analysis, generation probabilities were computed with a VDJ recombination model fitted to out-of-frame rearrangements, and the resulting probabilities were checked against IGoR. Hypergeometric tests were used in a later analysis to score TCR-TCR, TCR-HLA and TCR-CMV co-occurrence, with a repertoire-size bias correction applied to the TCR pairs. In a later analysis, false discovery rates were estimated by permuting HLA or CMV assignments 20 times. A later analysis grouped co-occurring TCRs with DBSCAN, adding TCRdist sequence similarity when clustering within HLA-allele-positive subsets. Repertoires with fewer than 30,000 or more than 120,000 public chains, plus five repertoires with anomalous nucleotide sharing, were excluded from co-occurrence clustering. Drawn from immuneACCESS, this table holds only the in-frame rearrangements with V and J called that TCRdb kept. Clones are partly lost; checked studies trace under half to an unresolved V gene and leave the rest unexplained. That table supplies the V and J calls and clone size; D and trimming were determined from the DNA. The sample table lists some 170,000 clones, 75% to 80% of them with a count of one. Together, the top ten hold about 3% of the sample.

The cohort was made up of 666 healthy bone marrow donors. Cohort members were all nominally healthy when sampled, although unrecorded immune exposures were likely present. The donor tested CMV seronegative, placing the donor among the 350 or so seronegative members of the cohort. Each donor provided a peripheral blood sample, and peripheral blood mononuclear cells were used for TCR beta sequencing. The Qiagen DNeasy Blood Extraction Kit was used to extract genomic DNA from the blood cell samples. The CDR3 runs 14 amino acids, cysteine and phenylalanine included. Here the CDR3 DNA is all that survives: 42 bases in frame from base 1. V and J are trimmed by 7 bases and 8 bases, and the gene matches miss 7 bases of the junction. The germline V gene encodes CDR1 SNHLY and CDR2 FYNNEI. This sample was included in a study of cytomegalovirus exposure and HLA in healthy donors (dated by TCRdb to the late 2010s). For the wider study: An earlier analysis of fewer than 750 of the donors reported under 300 Gb of sequence data and 95 million to 120 million unique TCR beta sequences obtained from 150 million to 200 million T cells. Rather than drawing on any new phenotypic data, the later analysis identified candidate immune exposures from TCR beta sequences and the way those sequences occurred across donors. In a later analysis, previously published TCR beta repertoires from 550 to 750 donors were re-analyzed and high-resolution HLA genotyping was added so that TCR occurrence patterns could be studied. An early release covering approximately 600 HLA-typed donors comprised roughly 300 gigabases of sequencing data and 85 million or so unique TCR sequences. Among roughly 400 genotyped donors of the cohort, an average of approximately 220,000 unique TCR beta nucleotide sequences was sequenced per donor, of which about 20% were non-productive. The study used immunosequencing to profile the T cell repertoires of about 670 subjects and linked those repertoires to cytomegalovirus serostatus. Every discovery cohort repertoire had been produced on one sequencing platform. A separate validation cohort of over 95 different subjects was used in addition to the approximately 700-subject first cohort. An earlier analysis of approximately 580 of the donors used high-throughput TCR beta sequencing to judge whether each TCR beta V gene segment behaved as functional or pseudogenic. Roughly five DR-DQ haplotypes were treated as single units for association and clustering because of strong linkage in the cohort. Donor age, sex, ethnicity and CMV serostatus were compiled alongside the repertoire data. The study combined high-throughput TCR immunosequencing, statistical association of individual TCRs with disease status, and machine learning to predict cytomegalovirus infection status. The aim of the study was to test whether cataloging public T cell receptors could identify signatures of past pathogen exposure. The number of typed donors differed by locus: about 629-630 for A, B, C, DRB1 and DQB1; 522 for DQA1; some 590 for DPA1; and approximately 450 for DPB1. A later genetic analysis took genome-wide SNP genotypes for about 65% of the 666 donors and used that subset as a discovery cohort. Among the roughly 390 genotyped donors, around 81% belonged to the genetic ancestry cluster associated with self-reported Caucasian donors. Both class I and class II loci were covered by HLA typing, at four-digit resolution. Study-wide conclusions, independent of this receptor: According to a later analysis, TCR association rates differed among HLA loci, with DRB1 alleles showing the most associated TCRs and HLA-C alleles showing the fewest. Because HLA typing was missing for some donors at each locus, association tests included only the typed subset. The 87-base-pair reads could not distinguish some IMGT-functional V segments, including TRBV6-2 and TRBV6-3, so those segments were excluded. In vitro tests confirmed that a few of the cytomegalovirus-associated TCR beta chains recognize cytomegalovirus antigens. In a later genetic analysis, fewer N-insertions in productive TCRs were reported among donors in an Asian-associated ancestry cluster than the roughly 700-donor mean. An earlier analysis of some 560 of the donors showed that most TCR beta V segments appeared in productive rearrangements either about 87% or about 30% of the time, which broadly matched IMGT annotations. It was suggested by the authors that the approach could potentially be generalized to other disease states and immunological phenotypes. In a later analysis, HLA-associated TCR beta chains showed more clonal expansion and lower generation probabilities than non-associated chains that were equally common. While some public TCRs were present in many individuals, most TCR sequences turned up only very rarely across donors. A later analysis found that most CMV-associated TCR beta chains appeared HLA-restricted, with HLA associations seemingly driven largely by CMV exposure. The cohort was sequenced for TCR beta chains only, and without alpha or paired-chain data the features that could be detected were limited. Specific HLA alleles were associated with 15,000 to 20,000 TCR beta sequences at a false discovery rate of 0.05 in a later analysis. Sequencing depth was assumed to be roughly uniform across donors in the presence/absence analyses, though that assumption may not hold. An association between a missense DCLRE1C variant and V-gene and J-gene trimming of TCR beta chains was found in a later genetic analysis and replicated in an independent cohort. Assigning TCR associations to individual alleles was difficult when HLA alleles, especially DR and DQ, strongly co-occurred. Several of the top co-occurrence clusters appeared to be linked to parvovirus B19, influenza, CMV and Epstein-Barr virus, according to a later analysis. A further reported finding was that TCR beta sequences accurately predicted the HLA-A and HLA-B alleles for most subjects in the first cohort. Linkage disequilibrium might explain the correlated functional status among segregating V segments, but an unknown experimental factor could not be excluded. CMV serostatus was the only immune exposure information available for the cohort. The earlier analysis of about 600 of the donors excluded around 17 rarely observed V segments, including chromosome 9 orphons, because counts were too low. A group of highly shared sequence variants was considered likely to be a technical artifact of the sequencing pipeline. In both the original and validation cohorts, the classifier was reported to diagnose cytomegalovirus status with high specificity and sensitivity. In the study, around 150 TCR beta chains were listed as associated with cytomegalovirus.

This receptor was obtained from a female donor in good health and CMV-seronegative. Sequences were obtained from PBMCs. This chain is built from TRBV2 and TRBJ2-2, with 10 junctional bases fitting TRBD2. The nucleotide sequence reads as follows: TGTGCCAGCACTGGACTAGCGGTCGGAGGGGAGCTGTTTTTT. It encodes CASTGLAVGGELFF.